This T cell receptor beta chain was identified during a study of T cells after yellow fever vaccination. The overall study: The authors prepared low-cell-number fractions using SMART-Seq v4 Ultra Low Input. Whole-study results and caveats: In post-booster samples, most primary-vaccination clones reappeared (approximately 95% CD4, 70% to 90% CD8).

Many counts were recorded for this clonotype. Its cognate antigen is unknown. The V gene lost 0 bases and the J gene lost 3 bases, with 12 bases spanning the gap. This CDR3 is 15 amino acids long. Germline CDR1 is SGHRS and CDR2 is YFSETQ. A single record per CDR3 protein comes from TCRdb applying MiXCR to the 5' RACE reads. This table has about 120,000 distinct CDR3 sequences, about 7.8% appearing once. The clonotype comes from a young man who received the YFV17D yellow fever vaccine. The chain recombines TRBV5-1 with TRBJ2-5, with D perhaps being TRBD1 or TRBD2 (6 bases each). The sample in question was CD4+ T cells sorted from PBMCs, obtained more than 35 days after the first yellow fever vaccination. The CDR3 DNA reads TGCGCCAGCAGCTTGGCCATGAGGGGGGAAGAGACCCAGTACTTC. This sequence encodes CASSLAMRGEETQYF. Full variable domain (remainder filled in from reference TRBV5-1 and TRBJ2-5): KAGVTQTPRYLIKTRGQQVTLSCSPISGHRSVSWYQQTPGQGLQFLFEYFSETQRNKGNFPGRFSGRQFSNSRSEMNVSTLELGDSALYLCASSLAMRGEETQYFGPGTRLLVL.